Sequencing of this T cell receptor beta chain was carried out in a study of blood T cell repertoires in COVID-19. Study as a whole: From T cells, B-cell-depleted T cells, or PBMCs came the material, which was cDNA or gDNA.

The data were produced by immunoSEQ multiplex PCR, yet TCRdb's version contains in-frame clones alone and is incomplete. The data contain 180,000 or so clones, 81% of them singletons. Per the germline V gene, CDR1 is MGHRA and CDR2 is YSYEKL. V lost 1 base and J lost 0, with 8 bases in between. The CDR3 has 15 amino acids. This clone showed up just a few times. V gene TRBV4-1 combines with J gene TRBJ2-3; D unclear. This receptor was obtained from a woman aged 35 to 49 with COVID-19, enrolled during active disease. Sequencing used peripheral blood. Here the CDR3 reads CASSQGSFSTDTQYF. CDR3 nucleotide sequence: TGCGCCAGCAGCCAAGGTAGCTTTAGCACAGATACGCAGTATTTT.